These T cell receptor beta chains were read from a single sample in a study of low-dose radiotherapy and immunotherapy resistance in tumors. TCRdb recomputed calls from the reads with MiXCR, one row per CDR3 protein. Here the sample spans fewer than 95,000 distinct CDR3 sequences, 9% to 9.5% being singletons. The starting material was PBMCs, obtained before treatment. These receptors were obtained from a male donor with prostate cancer. Both conserved end residues are part of each CDR3. A D gene is named only where the DNA matches it firmly. Some rows mark clone size as missing; the rest say once, few, many or name a class of expanded clone.

v_gene: TRBV7-9
j_gene: TRBJ2-1
abundance: many
d_gene: TRBD2
CDR3aa: CASSLAGGLYNEQFF
CDR3nt: TGTGCCAGCAGCCTAGCGGGAGGCCTCTACAATGAGCAGTTCTTC

v_gene: TRBV19
j_gene: TRBJ2-7
abundance: few
d_gene: -
CDR3aa: CASSGTNPSGEQYF
CDR3nt: TGTGCCAGTAGTGGGACGAACCCCTCGGGGGAGCAGTACTTC

v_gene: TRBV7-2
j_gene: TRBJ2-1
abundance: -
d_gene: TRBD2
CDR3aa: CASSPTGLALEQFF
CDR3nt: TGTGCCAGCAGCCCGACGGGACTAGCTCTTGAGCAGTTCTTC

v_gene: TRBV28
j_gene: TRBJ2-7
abundance: once
d_gene: -
CDR3aa: CASSFDGGRYEQYF
CDR3nt: TGTGCCAGCAGTTTCGACGGGGGGCGGTACGAGCAGTACTTC

v_gene: TRBV7-9
j_gene: TRBJ2-1
abundance: many
d_gene: -
CDR3aa: CASSEIRERDNEQFF
CDR3nt: TGTGCCAGCAGCGAAATCCGGGAGCGGGACAATGAGCAGTTCTTC

v_gene: TRBV28
j_gene: TRBJ2-7
abundance: many
d_gene: TRBD1
CDR3aa: CASSVREQGLGARLEQYF
CDR3nt: TGTGCCAGCAGTGTCCGAGAACAGGGGCTGGGGGCCCGCCTCGAGCAGTACTTC

v_gene: TRBV7-8
j_gene: TRBJ1-5
abundance: many
d_gene: -
CDR3aa: CASRAGSTNQPQHF
CDR3nt: TGTGCCAGCAGAGCGGGGAGCACCAATCAGCCCCAGCATTTT

v_gene: TRBV28
j_gene: TRBJ2-2
abundance: many
d_gene: TRBD1
CDR3aa: CASRGTGGTGELFF
CDR3nt: TGTGCCAGCAGGGGGACAGGAGGCACCGGGGAGCTGTTTTTT

v_gene: TRBV9
j_gene: TRBJ2-3
abundance: many
d_gene: TRBD2
CDR3aa: CASSVEEGRADTQYF
CDR3nt: TGTGCCAGCAGCGTAGAGGAGGGGAGGGCAGATACGCAGTATTTT

v_gene: TRBV5-4
j_gene: TRBJ2-3
abundance: many
d_gene: TRBD2
CDR3aa: CASSRLAGVVSTDTQYF
CDR3nt: TGTGCCAGCAGCCGACTAGCGGGAGTCGTGAGCACAGATACGCAGTATTTT

v_gene: TRBV6-5
j_gene: TRBJ2-3
abundance: many
d_gene: TRBD1
CDR3aa: CASRRTTGGGTSTDTQYF
CDR3nt: TGTGCCAGCAGGAGGACGACAGGGGGCGGGACGAGCACAGATACGCAGTATTTT

v_gene: TRBV27
j_gene: TRBJ2-1
abundance: many
d_gene: TRBD1
CDR3aa: CASSPDRGLNEQFF
CDR3nt: TGTGCCAGCAGCCCGGACAGGGGGCTAAATGAGCAGTTCTTC

v_gene: TRBV7-9
j_gene: TRBJ1-2
abundance: -
d_gene: -
CDR3aa: CASSSNVGYTF
CDR3nt: TGTGCCAGCAGCTCGAATGTTGGCTACACCTTC

v_gene: TRBV3-1
j_gene: TRBJ2-7
abundance: many
d_gene: -
CDR3aa: CASSQAGAAYEQYF
CDR3nt: TGTGCCAGCAGCCAAGCGGGCGCTGCCTACGAGCAGTACTTC

v_gene: TRBV13
j_gene: TRBJ2-1
abundance: many
d_gene: -
CDR3aa: CASRRALSYNEQFF
CDR3nt: TGTGCCAGCAGACGGGCCTTGTCCTACAATGAGCAGTTCTTC

v_gene: TRBV30
j_gene: TRBJ1-4
abundance: many
d_gene: TRBD1
CDR3aa: CAWDRGATNEKLFF
CDR3nt: TGTGCCTGGGACAGGGGTGCAACTAATGAAAAACTGTTTTTT

v_gene: TRBV29-1
j_gene: TRBJ2-1
abundance: many
d_gene: TRBD2
CDR3aa: CSVQRTSGYNEQFF
CDR3nt: TGCAGCGTTCAACGGACTAGTGGCTACAATGAGCAGTTCTTC

v_gene: TRBV12-3/TRBV12-4
j_gene: TRBJ2-7
abundance: many
d_gene: -
CDR3aa: CASSQGPGEQYF
CDR3nt: TGTGCCAGCAGCCAAGGTCCAGGCGAGCAGTACTTC

v_gene: TRBV18
j_gene: TRBJ2-7
abundance: many
d_gene: TRBD1
CDR3aa: CASSTQGAPYEQYF
CDR3nt: TGTGCCAGCTCAACCCAGGGGGCCCCCTACGAGCAGTACTTC

v_gene: TRBV3-1
j_gene: TRBJ2-2
abundance: -
d_gene: -
CDR3aa: CASSQATGELFF
CDR3nt: TGTGCCAGCAGCCAAGCCACCGGGGAGCTGTTTTTT

v_gene: TRBV20-1
j_gene: TRBJ1-5
abundance: many
d_gene: TRBD1
CDR3aa: CSAEDRDRGFNQPQHF
CDR3nt: TGCAGTGCTGAGGACCGGGACAGGGGATTCAATCAGCCCCAGCATTTT

v_gene: TRBV6-2/TRBV6-3
j_gene: TRBJ2-2
abundance: many
d_gene: -
CDR3aa: CASSYMVAGELFF
CDR3nt: TGTGCCAGCAGTTACATGGTGGCCGGGGAGCTGTTTTTT

v_gene: TRBV29-1
j_gene: TRBJ2-7
abundance: many
d_gene: -
CDR3aa: CSVVTPGPTYEQYF
CDR3nt: TGCAGCGTTGTCACCCCGGGACCGACCTACGAGCAGTACTTC

v_gene: TRBV2
j_gene: TRBJ2-1
abundance: many
d_gene: TRBD2
CDR3aa: CASSGISGRASEQFF
CDR3nt: TGTGCCAGCAGTGGAATAAGCGGGAGGGCAAGTGAGCAGTTCTTC

v_gene: TRBV28
j_gene: TRBJ1-4
abundance: many
d_gene: -
CDR3aa: CASSTVAGEKLFF
CDR3nt: TGTGCCAGCAGCACAGTAGCGGGTGAAAAACTGTTTTTT

v_gene: TRBV6-2/TRBV6-3
j_gene: TRBJ1-1
abundance: many
d_gene: -
CDR3aa: CASSYKPNTEAFF
CDR3nt: TGTGCCAGCAGTTACAAGCCGAACACTGAAGCTTTCTTT